This TCR beta chain was documented in a study of T cell changes during pregnancy in multiple sclerosis. Germline CDR1 and CDR2: ENHRY and SYGVKD. This CDR3 has 11 residues. The V end lost 10 bases, the J end lost 1 base, and 7 bases lay between the germline ends. This clone occurred a few times. Sequencing was performed with immunoSEQ multiplex PCR; in TCRdb, only in-frame clones are kept and a portion is missing. The table lists around 65,000 clones, about 88% of them singletons, with 2.5% to 4% in the top ten. The chain has TRBV10-3 and TRBJ1-1; D call uncertain. The sequences come from peripheral blood, collected in the first trimester of pregnancy. The TCR sequence derives from a female donor in good health, enrolled as a control in a pregnancy study. CDR3 region: CATIENTEAFF. The CDR3 DNA is TGTGCCACAATAGAGAACACTGAAGCTTTCTTT.